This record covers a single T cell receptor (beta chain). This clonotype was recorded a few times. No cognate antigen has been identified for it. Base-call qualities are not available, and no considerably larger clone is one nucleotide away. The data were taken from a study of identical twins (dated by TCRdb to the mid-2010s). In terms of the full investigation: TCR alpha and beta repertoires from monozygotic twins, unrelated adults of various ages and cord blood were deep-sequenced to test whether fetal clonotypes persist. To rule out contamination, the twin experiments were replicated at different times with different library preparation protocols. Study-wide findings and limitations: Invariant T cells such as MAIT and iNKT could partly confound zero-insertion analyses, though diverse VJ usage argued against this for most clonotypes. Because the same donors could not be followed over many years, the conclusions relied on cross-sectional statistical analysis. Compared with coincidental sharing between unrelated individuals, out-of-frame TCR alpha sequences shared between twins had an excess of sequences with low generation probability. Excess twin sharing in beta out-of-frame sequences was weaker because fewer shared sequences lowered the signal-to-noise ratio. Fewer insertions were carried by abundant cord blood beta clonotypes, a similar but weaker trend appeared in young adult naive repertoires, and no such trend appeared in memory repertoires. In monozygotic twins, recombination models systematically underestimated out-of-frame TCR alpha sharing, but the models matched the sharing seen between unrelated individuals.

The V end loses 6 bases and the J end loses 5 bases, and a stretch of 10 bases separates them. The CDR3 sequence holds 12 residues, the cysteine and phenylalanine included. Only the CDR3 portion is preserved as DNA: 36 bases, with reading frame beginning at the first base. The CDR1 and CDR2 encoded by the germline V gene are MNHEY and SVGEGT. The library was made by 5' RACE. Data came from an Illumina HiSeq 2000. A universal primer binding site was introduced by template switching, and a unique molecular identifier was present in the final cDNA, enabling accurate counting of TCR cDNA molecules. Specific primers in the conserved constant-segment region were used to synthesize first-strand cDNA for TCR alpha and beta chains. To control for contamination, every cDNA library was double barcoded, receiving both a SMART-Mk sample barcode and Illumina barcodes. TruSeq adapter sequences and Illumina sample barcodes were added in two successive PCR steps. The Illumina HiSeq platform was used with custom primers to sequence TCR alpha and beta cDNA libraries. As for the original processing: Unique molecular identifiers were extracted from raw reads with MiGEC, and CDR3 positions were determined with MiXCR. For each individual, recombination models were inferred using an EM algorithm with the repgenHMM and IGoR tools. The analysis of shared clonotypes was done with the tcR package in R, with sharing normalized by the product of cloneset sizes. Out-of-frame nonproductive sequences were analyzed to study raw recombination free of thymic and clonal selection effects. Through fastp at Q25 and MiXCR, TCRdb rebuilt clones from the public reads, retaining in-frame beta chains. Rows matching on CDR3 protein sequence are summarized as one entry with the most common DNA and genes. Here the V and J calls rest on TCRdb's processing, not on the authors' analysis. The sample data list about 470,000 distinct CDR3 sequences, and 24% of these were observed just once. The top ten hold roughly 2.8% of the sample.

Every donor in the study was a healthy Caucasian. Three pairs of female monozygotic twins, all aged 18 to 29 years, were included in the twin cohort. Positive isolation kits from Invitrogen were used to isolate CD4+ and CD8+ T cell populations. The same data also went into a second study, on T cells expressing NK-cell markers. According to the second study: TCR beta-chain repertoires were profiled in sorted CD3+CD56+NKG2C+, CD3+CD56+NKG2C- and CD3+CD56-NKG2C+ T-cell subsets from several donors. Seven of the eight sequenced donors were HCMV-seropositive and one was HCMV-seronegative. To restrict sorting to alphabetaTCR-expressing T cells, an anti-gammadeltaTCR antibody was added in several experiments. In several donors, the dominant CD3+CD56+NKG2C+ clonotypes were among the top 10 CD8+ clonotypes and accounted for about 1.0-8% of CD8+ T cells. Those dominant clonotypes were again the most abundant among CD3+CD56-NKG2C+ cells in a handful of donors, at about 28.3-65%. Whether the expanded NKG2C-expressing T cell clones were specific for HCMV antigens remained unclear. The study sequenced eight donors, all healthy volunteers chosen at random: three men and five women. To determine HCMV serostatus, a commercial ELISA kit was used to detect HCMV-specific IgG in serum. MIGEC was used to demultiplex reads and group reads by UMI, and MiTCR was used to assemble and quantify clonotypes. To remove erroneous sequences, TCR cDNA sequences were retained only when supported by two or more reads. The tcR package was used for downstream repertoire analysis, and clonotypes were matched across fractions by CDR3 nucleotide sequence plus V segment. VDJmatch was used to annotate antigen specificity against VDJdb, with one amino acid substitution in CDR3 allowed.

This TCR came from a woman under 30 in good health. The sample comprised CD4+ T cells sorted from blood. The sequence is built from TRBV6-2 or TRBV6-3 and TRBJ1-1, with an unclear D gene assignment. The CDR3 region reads CASSHYRTEAFF. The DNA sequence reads TGTGCCAGCAGCCATTACCGGACTGAAGCTTTCTTT.